This entry lists 22 T cell receptor beta chains sequenced from one sample in a study of blood T cell repertoires in COVID-19. The table came from immunoSEQ multiplex PCR; TCRdb's copy has only in-frame clones and leaves some out. Of around 130,000 clones listed, more than 70% are singletons. The sequenced material came from peripheral blood. Receptor source: a man between 60 and 75 years old with acute or convalescent COVID-19.

Only a few counts were recorded for this clone. The V and J genes are TRBV7-9 and TRBJ1-1; D gene uncertain. Trimming shortened V by 5 bases and J by 3 bases, and 10 bases separated the two germline ends. The V gene's germline CDR1 is SEHNR and CDR2 FQNEAQ (reference sequence). The length of the CDR3 is 13 residues. CDR3 residues: CASSRNIDTEAFF. For the CDR3, the DNA is TGTGCCAGCAGCCGTAACATTGACACTGAAGCTTTCTTT. Looking up the rest from reference TRBV7-9 and TRBJ1-1 gives the full variable domain: DTGVSQNPRHKITKRGQNVTFRCDPISEHNRLYWYRQTLGQGPEFLTYFQNEAQLEKSRLLSDRFSAERPKGSFSTLEIQRTEQGDSAMYLCASSRNIDTEAFFGQGTRLTVV.

To note about this clone: Additional DNA sequences in this sample encode the identical CDR3. The genes are TRBV9 and TRBJ2-1; 7 nucleotides agree with TRBD2. Germline loops: CDR1 SGDLS, CDR2 YYNGEE. The CDR3 is 15 amino acids. The J segment lost 4 bases and the V segment lost 0 bases, leaving 4 bases of the junction unmatched. For the CDR3, the DNA is TGTGCCAGCAGCGTAGGCGGGAGAGCATACAATGAGCAGTTCTTC. It yields the protein CASSVGGRAYNEQFF. The entire variable domain, with the rest obtained from reference TRBV9 and TRBJ2-1, is as follows: DSGVTQTPKHLITATGQRVTLRCSPRSGDLSVYWYQQSLDQGLQFLIQYYNGEERAKGNILERFSAQQFPDLHSELNLSSLELGDSALYFCASSVGGRAYNEQFFGPGTRLTVL.

This CDR3 reads CASSLRTAHNEQFF. CDR3 nucleotide sequence: TGTGCCAGCAGTTTGCGGACAGCACACAATGAGCAGTTCTTC. This chain connects TRBV27 to TRBJ2-1, with D perhaps matching TRBD1 (6 bases). Trimming left V 3 bases short and J 5 bases short, with 11 bases between. Per germline, CDR1 MNHEY and CDR2 SMNVEV (reference sequence). CDR3 length: 14 residues.

V and J are TRBV6-1 and TRBJ2-1; 8 nucleotides agree with TRBD2. V was clipped by 3 bases and J by 5 bases; unmatched bases: 3. Germline assignment: CDR1 MNHNS and CDR2 SASEGT. This CDR3 is 14 amino acids long. CDR3 sequence (DNA): TGTGCCAGCAGTGAGGGACTAGATGACAATGAGCAGTTCTTC. Its translation is CASSEGLDDNEQFF.

The chain couples TRBV27 to TRBJ1-6; a weak D match, TRBD1 (6 bases). The CDR3 has 15 residues. V was shortened by 10 bases and J by 0 bases, with 13 bases between the two germline ends. Germline CDR1 and CDR2: MNHEY and SMNVEV (reference sequence). CDR3 nucleotides: TGTGCCACTACAGGGATCTTCTCCTATAATTCACCCCTCCACTTT. As protein: CATTGIFSYNSPLHF.

This CDR3 reads CASSIRTGLEEKLFF. The CDR3 nucleotides are TGTGCCAGCAGTATTCGGACAGGTTTGGAAGAAAAACTGTTTTTT. The V gene is TRBV27, the J gene TRBJ1-4, with TRBD1 matching over 7 bases. The germline V gene encodes CDR1 MNHEY and CDR2 SMNVEV (reference sequence). V lost 5 bases, J lost 8 bases, and 11 bases stayed unmatched. The CDR3 length is 15 residues. The full variable domain, its missing parts supplied by reference TRBV27 and TRBJ1-4, is EAQVTQNPRYLITVTGKKLTVTCSQNMNHEYMSWYRQDPGLGLRQIYYSMNVEVTDKGDVPEGYKVSRKEKRNFPLILESPSPNQTSLYFCASSIRTGLEEKLFFGSGTQLSVL.

This clone is medium-sized in the sample. The rearrangement uses TRBV11-3 and TRBJ1-2, with 7 nucleotides matching TRBD1. The CDR3 runs to 16 residues. Per the germline V gene, CDR1 is SGHNT and CDR2 is YENEEA. Trimming removed 2 bases from V and 2 bases from J; junction bases left unmatched: 8. This CDR3 is CASSLSDRALNYGYTF. CDR3 bases: TGTGCCAGCAGCTTAAGCGACAGGGCGCTAAACTATGGCTACACCTTC.

This chain joins TRBV28 and TRBJ1-3; 7 positions agree with TRBD1. Per the germline V gene, CDR1 is MDHEN and CDR2 is SYDVKM. The length of the CDR3 is 14 residues. V shed 6 bases, J shed 4 bases, and the junction held 6 bases outside the gene matches. The CDR3 sequence is CASSSSDRGNTIYF. CDR3 DNA sequence: TGTGCCAGCAGCTCATCGGACAGGGGAAACACCATATATTTT. Variable domain in full (rest from reference TRBV28 and TRBJ1-3): DVKVTQSSRYLVKRTGEKVFLECVQDMDHENMFWYRQDPGLGLRLIYFSYDVKMKEKGDIPEGYSVSREKKERFSLILESASTNQTSMYLCASSSSDRGNTIYFGEGSWLTVV.

This clone was counted a few times. V usage is TRBV2 and J usage is TRBJ2-1; 15 positions agree with TRBD2. Trimming at V came to 6 bases and at J to 4 bases, leaving 1 base not matched to a gene. Germline-derived CDR1 and CDR2 are SNHLY and FYNNEI. There are 15 residues in the CDR3. CDR3: CASRGLAGGYNEQFF. The CDR3 DNA reads TGTGCCAGCAGGGGACTAGCGGGAGGATACAATGAGCAGTTCTTC. The full variable domain, in which reference TRBV2 and TRBJ2-1 provide the parts outside the CDR3, is EPEVTQTPSHQVTQMGQEVILRCVPISNHLYFYWYRQILGQKVEFLVSFYNNEISEKSEIFDDQFSVERPDGSNFTLKIRSTKLEDSAMYFCASRGLAGGYNEQFFGPGTRLTVL.

The chain's CDR3 is CASTPSGVPGNQPQHF. DNA for the CDR3: TGTGCCAGTACCCCGAGCGGGGTTCCGGGCAATCAGCCCCAGCATTTT. This chain connects TRBV19 to TRBJ1-5; D is undetermined. The V gene lost 7 bases and the J gene lost 2 bases, with 18 bases spanning the gap. Germline V CDR1 and CDR2: LNHDA, SQIVND (reference sequence). CDR3 length: 16 amino acids.

This clone was seen at least ten times. The gene calls are TRBV5-4 and TRBJ2-1; TRBD2 agrees at 7 bases. V lost 5 bases to trimming and J lost 4 bases; unmatched junction nucleotides: 3. The CDR3 has 13 residues. Looked up from germline, CDR1 is SGHNT and CDR2 is YYREEE (reference sequence). CDR3 sequence: CASRPGGYNEQFF. The CDR3 DNA reads as TGTGCCAGCAGGCCGGGGGGTTACAATGAGCAGTTCTTC.

This clone has only a few counts. CDR3 DNA sequence: TGTGCCAGCAGGGCACAGGGGATCCCTGAGACCCAGTACTTC. Translated: CASRAQGIPETQYF. V and J are TRBV28 and TRBJ2-5, with 7 positions matching TRBD1. This CDR3 spans 14 amino acids. The V segment lost 6 bases and the J segment 5 bases; nucleotides outside the gene matches: 9. Germline lookup yields CDR1 MDHEN and CDR2 SYDVKM.

This chain links TRBV12-3 or TRBV12-4 with TRBJ1-4; D is possibly TRBD1 (6 bases). CDR3 length: 13 amino acids. The germline V and J ends were trimmed by 7 bases and 8 bases, with 14 bases remaining between them. This CDR3 is CASTIGTYEKLFF. CDR3 coding DNA: TGTGCCAGCACTATTGGGACATACGAAAAACTGTTTTTT.

The V gene is TRBV7-2, the J gene TRBJ2-7; TRBD1 matches 7 bases. The CDR3 extends over 15 amino acids. CDR1 is SGHTA and CDR2 is FQGNSA in the germline V gene. Trimming took 5 bases from V and 4 from J; bases not matched to a gene: 11. The CDR3 nucleotides are TGTGCCAGCAGCCCTATACACGACAGGGCGTACGAGCAGTACTTC. Translation gives CASSPIHDRAYEQYF.

This clone was observed a few times. This rearrangement joins TRBV27 to TRBJ1-5, with D unresolved. V was cut by 4 bases and J by 9 bases, with 13 bases left in between. CDR1 is MNHEY and CDR2 is SMNVEV in the germline V gene (reference sequence). This CDR3 is 13 amino acids long. The CDR3 protein is CASSYGELGPQHF. DNA for the CDR3: TGTGCCAGCAGTTACGGGGAGTTGGGGCCCCAGCATTTT.

The V and J genes are TRBV7-3 and TRBJ1-2; TRBD1 agrees at 9 bases. This CDR3 has 13 residues. V was pared by 5 bases and J by 6 bases, with 4 bases of the junction left unmatched. Germline V CDR1 and CDR2: SGHTA, FQGTGA. Here the CDR3 reads CASSPGQGNGYTF. In DNA, the CDR3 is TGTGCCAGCAGCCCGGGACAGGGAAATGGCTACACCTTC. Drawing the rest from reference TRBV7-3 and TRBJ1-2, the complete variable domain is GAGVSQTPSNKVTEKGKYVELRCDPISGHTALYWYRQSLGQGPEFLIYFQGTGAADDSGLPNDRFFAVRPEGSVSTLKIQRTERGDSAVYLCASSPGQGNGYTFGSGTRLTVV.

The chain joins TRBV24-1 to TRBJ1-5, with TRBD1 matching 8 bases. The germline CDR1 and CDR2 sequences are KGHDR and SFDVKD. The length of the CDR3 is 16 residues. The J segment lost 4 bases and the V segment lost 4 bases, leaving 8 bases of the junction unmatched. CDR3 sequence (DNA): TGTGCCACCAGTGAAGCAGGGGGCGTTGTGAATCAGCCCCAGCATTTT. Translation gives CATSEAGGVVNQPQHF.

V usage is TRBV15 and J usage is TRBJ2-1; 8 positions agree with TRBD2. The CDR3 is made up of 14 amino acids. V lost 0 bases, J lost 9 bases, and 4 bases stayed unmatched. Germline V lookup: CDR1 LNHNV, CDR2 YYDKDF (reference sequence). CDR3 amino acids: CATSRDNGRGEQFF. For the CDR3, the DNA is TGTGCCACCAGCAGAGATAACGGGAGGGGTGAGCAGTTCTTC.

The V gene is TRBV19, the J gene TRBJ2-3; the match to TRBD2 covers 7 bases. Trimming took 2 bases from V and 2 from J; bases not matched to a gene: 7. The CDR3 contains 16 residues. Germline CDR1 and CDR2: LNHDA and SQIVND (reference sequence). CDR3 in amino acids: CASSILGGITTDTQYF. The CDR3, as DNA: TGTGCCAGTAGTATATTGGGAGGGATTACCACAGATACGCAGTATTTT.

The V call is TRBV7-8, the J call TRBJ1-3; TRBD1 might be the D (5 bases). The V gene lost 5 bases and the J gene lost 1 base, with 21 bases spanning the gap. CDR3 length: 18 amino acids. Germline CDR1 reads SGHVS; CDR2 reads FQNEAQ. In DNA, the CDR3 is TGTGCCAGCAGCATAGGCCCCCATCCGACAGTTTCTGGAAACACCATATATTTT. Its protein product is CASSIGPHPTVSGNTIYF.

This chain links TRBV30 with TRBJ2-7; TRBD1 matches at 7 bases. V was pared by 0 bases and J by 6 bases, with 5 bases of the junction left unmatched. The CDR3 contains 13 residues. Germline V CDR1 and CDR2: GTSNPN, SVGIG (reference sequence). The CDR3 sequence is CAWSVVSGGEQYF. CDR3 bases: TGTGCCTGGAGTGTAGTCTCAGGGGGCGAGCAGTACTTC.

This clone has just one count. V and J are TRBV2 and TRBJ2-7; D unclear. The CDR3 has 12 amino acids. Germline values: CDR1 SNHLY, CDR2 FYNNEI. Trimming cost V 5 bases and J 6 bases, with 11 bases left between them. CDR3 nucleotide sequence: TGTGCCAGCAGTCCCGGTTATGGCGAGCAGTACTTC. This encodes CASSPGYGEQYF.